This is a list of T cell receptor beta chains from one sample in a study of shared clonotypes between healthy human individuals. Using immunoSEQ multiplex PCR, the repertoire was profiled, and TCRdb retains in-frame clones only, with some absent. The data contain 1,500,000 or so clones, roughly 96% of them seen just once; the ten biggest clones take up roughly 1.2%. Source material: naive CD4+ T cells sorted from blood. Source of these receptors: a man aged 25-45 years in good health. Both conserved end residues are part of each CDR3. A D gene is named only where the DNA matches it firmly. Rows may omit the clone size; those that give it use once, few, many or a size class.

clone size	D gene	J gene	V gene	CDR3 DNA	CDR3 protein
-	TRBD1	TRBJ2-5	TRBV27	TGTGCCAGCAGTCTACAGGGGGCAGCAGAGACCCAGTACTTC	CASSLQGAAETQYF
-	TRBD1	TRBJ1-4	TRBV10-3	TGTGCCATCAGTGATCGAAGGGGGACAGGGTCTGAAAAACTGTTTTTT	CAISDRRGTGSEKLFF
-	-	TRBJ1-2	TRBV4-1	TGCGCCAGCAGCCAACCCCACCCCACACAAGGCTCCTATGGCTACACCTTC	CASSQPHPTQGSYGYTF
-	TRBD1	TRBJ1-2	TRBV5-1	TGCGCCAGCAGCTTGGGGACAGGGTTATATGGCTACACCTTC	CASSLGTGLYGYTF
-	-	TRBJ2-3	TRBV29-1	TGCAGCGTTGCGAGGCTGCTCACAGATACGCAGTATTTT	CSVARLLTDTQYF
-	-	TRBJ2-5	TRBV10-2	TGCGCCAGCAGAGGGAGTGGGCAAGAGACCCAGTACTTC	CASRGSGQETQYF
-	TRBD1	TRBJ2-4	TRBV18	TGTGCCAGCTCAAAGGACAGGGGTGTAAACATTCAGTACTTC	CASSKDRGVNIQYF
-	-	TRBJ2-1	TRBV7-6	TGTGCCAGCAGCTTAATCAGGTCGGCTGAGCAGTTCTTC	CASSLIRSAEQFF
-	TRBD1	TRBJ1-4	TRBV20-1	TGCAGTGCTAGATTAGGGCCAGGGGGACAGTTT	CSARLGPGGQF
-	-	TRBJ2-3	TRBV28	TGTGCCAGCAGTTTAATAAACACAGATACGCAGTATTTT	CASSLINTDTQYF
-	-	TRBJ2-1	TRBV19	TGTGCCAGTAGTATAGGACCTTACAATGAGCAGTTCTTC	CASSIGPYNEQFF
-	-	TRBJ1-5	TRBV7-9	TGTGCCAGCAGGGGGGGCAGTTATAGCAATCAGCCCCAGCATTTT	CASRGGSYSNQPQHF
-	-	TRBJ2-2	TRBV10-3	TGTGCCATCAGTGACCCAACTGGAGGGGCGAACACCGGGGAGCTGTTTTTT	CAISDPTGGANTGELFF
-	-	TRBJ2-7	TRBV2	TGTGCCAGCACTTTCGCAGGGGCCTACGAGCAGTACTTC	CASTFAGAYEQYF
-	-	TRBJ2-7	TRBV19	TGTGCCAGTAGTATAGGGGGCAGGCCTTACGAGCAGTACTTC	CASSIGGRPYEQYF
-	-	TRBJ2-7	TRBV18	TGTGCCAGCTCACCACCGGTGGAAGTCTACGAGCAGTACTTC	CASSPPVEVYEQYF
-	-	TRBJ1-3	TRBV7-6	TGTGCCAGCAGCTTATGGGACGGCTCTGGAAACACCATATATTTT	CASSLWDGSGNTIYF
-	-	TRBJ2-7	TRBV9	TGTGCCAGCAGCGTAGCGGGGACGGGAGTTGATGAGCAGTACTTC	CASSVAGTGVDEQYF
-	-	TRBJ2-7	TRBV2	TGTGCCAGCAGTAAAGGGGGACTTACCTACGAGCAGTACTTC	CASSKGGLTYEQYF
-	-	TRBJ2-7	TRBV5-6	TGTGCCAGCAGCTTGGACAGGGAAGCGGACGAGCAGTACTTC	CASSLDREADEQYF
-	TRBD2	TRBJ2-7	TRBV2	TGTGCCAGCAGTGAAAGACTAGCGGGAGTAAACGAGCAGTACTTC	CASSERLAGVNEQYF
-	TRBD1	TRBJ2-7	TRBV2	TGTGCCAGCAATTGGGACAGAACCTCCTACGAGCAGTACTTC	CASNWDRTSYEQYF
-	-	TRBJ2-1	TRBV9	TGTGCCAGCAGCGTAGGGTACGGGGAGCAGTTCTTC	CASSVGYGEQFF
-	-	TRBJ1-4	TRBV5-4	TGTGCCAGCAGCTCCGGAGAGGGAGCAACTAATGAAAAACTGTTTTTT	CASSSGEGATNEKLFF
-	TRBD1	TRBJ2-7	TRBV6-1	TGTGCCAGCAGGAACTCCCAGGGGGTGAGTTACGAGCAGTACTTC	CASRNSQGVSYEQYF
-	-	TRBJ2-2	TRBV5-1	TGCGCCAGCACCGGGACCTTGAACACCGGGGAGCTGTTTTTT	CASTGTLNTGELFF
-	-	TRBJ1-5	TRBV6-6	TGTGCCAGCAGCCCGGGGGAGCCCCAGCATTTT	CASSPGEPQHF
-	TRBD1	TRBJ1-4	TRBV18	TGTGCCAGCTCCCCCCGACAGGGCCAAAATGAAAAACTGTTTTTT	CASSPRQGQNEKLFF
-	-	TRBJ2-3	TRBV9	TGTGCCAGCAGCGCCCAGGGATTTAACACAGATACGCAGTATTTT	CASSAQGFNTDTQYF
-	TRBD2	TRBJ2-1	TRBV5-1	TGCGCCAGCAGCTTGGCTAGCGGGAGCGGGAATGAGCAGTTCTTC	CASSLASGSGNEQFF
-	-	TRBJ2-7	TRBV29-1	TGCAGCGTTAACTCGCGTAACGGCCCTGCCGAGCAGTACTTC	CSVNSRNGPAEQYF
once	-	TRBJ1-3	TRBV6-5	TGTGCCAGCGCCCGGGCTCACTCTGGAAACACCATATATTTT	CASARAHSGNTIYF
-	-	TRBJ2-5	TRBV6-1	TGTGCCAGCAGTGATAGGCTAGCCGTAGAGACCCAGTACTTC	CASSDRLAVETQYF
-	-	TRBJ2-2	TRBV5-1	TGCGCCACACGGGTGGCGGGGGAGCTGTTTTTT	CATRVAGELFF
-	-	TRBJ2-7	TRBV18	TGTGCCAGCTCAGAGCTGAACTACGAGCAGTACTTC	CASSELNYEQYF
-	-	TRBJ1-2	TRBV5-6	TGTGCCAGCAGCTTTCGCCGAGGAGGTAACTATGGCTACACCTTC	CASSFRRGGNYGYTF
-	-	TRBJ2-5	TRBV6-6	TGTGCCAGCAGTTACCGTGACAGCCAAGAGACCCAGTACTTC	CASSYRDSQETQYF
few	-	TRBJ2-7	TRBV7-9	TGTGCCAGCAGCTTAGTGACCTACGAGCAGTACTTC	CASSLVTYEQYF